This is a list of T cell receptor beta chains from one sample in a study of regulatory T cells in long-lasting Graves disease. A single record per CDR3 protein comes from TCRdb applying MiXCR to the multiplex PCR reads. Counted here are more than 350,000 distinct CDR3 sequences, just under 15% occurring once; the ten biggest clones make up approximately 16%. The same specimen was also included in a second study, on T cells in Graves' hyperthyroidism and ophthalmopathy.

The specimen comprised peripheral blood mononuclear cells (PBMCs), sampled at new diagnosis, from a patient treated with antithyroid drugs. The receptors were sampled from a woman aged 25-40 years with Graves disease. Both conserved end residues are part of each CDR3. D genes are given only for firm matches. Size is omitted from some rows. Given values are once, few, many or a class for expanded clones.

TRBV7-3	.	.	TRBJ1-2	TGTGCCAGCAGTCCTGACAGGCTTTCCTTCACCTTC	CASSPDRLSFTF
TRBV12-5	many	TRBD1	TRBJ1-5	TGTGCTAGTGGCGTTGGGGACAGGGGTAGTAATCAGCCCCAGCATTTT	CASGVGDRGSNQPQHF
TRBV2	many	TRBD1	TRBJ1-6	TGTGCCAGCAGTTTTAAGACAGGGATTTCACCCCTCCACTTT	CASSFKTGISPLHF
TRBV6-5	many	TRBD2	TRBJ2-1	TGTGCCAGCAGTTACTCGAATCTAGCGGGGGGGCCTCGCAATGAGCAGTTCTTC	CASSYSNLAGGPRNEQFF
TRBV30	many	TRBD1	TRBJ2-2	TGTGCCTGGAGTGCACCGGACAGGGCGGCCGGGGAGCTGTTTTTT	CAWSAPDRAAGELFF
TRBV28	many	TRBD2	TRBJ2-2	TGTGCCAGCATAGCGGGAGAGTACACCGGGGAGCTGTTTTTT	CASIAGEYTGELFF
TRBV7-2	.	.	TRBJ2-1	TGTGCCAGCACCCTAGATGGCTATAACAATGAGCAGTTCTTC	CASTLDGYNNEQFF
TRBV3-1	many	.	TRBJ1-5	TGTGCCAGCAGCCAAGATACGGTCAATCAGCCCCAGCATTTT	CASSQDTVNQPQHF
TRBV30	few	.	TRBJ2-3	TGTGCCTGGAGTACTTATTTGAGAGCGGGCGCCTTCTCGGGGCAGTATTTT	CAWSTYLRAGAFSGQYF
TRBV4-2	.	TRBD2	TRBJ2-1	TGTGCCAGCAGCCAAGATCTTAGGCTAGCGGGAATCTACAATGAGCAGTTCTTC	CASSQDLRLAGIYNEQFF
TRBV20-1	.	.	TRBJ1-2	TGCAGTGCGGACGAGGATGGTGGCTACACCTTC	CSADEDGGYTF
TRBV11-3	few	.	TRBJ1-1	TGTGCCAGCAGCTTAGGCTGGGAAAACACTGAAGCTTTCTTT	CASSLGWENTEAFF
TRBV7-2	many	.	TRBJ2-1	TGTGCCAGCAGCTTAGTTCAGGGTCCCCCCTACAATGAGCAGTTCTTC	CASSLVQGPPYNEQFF
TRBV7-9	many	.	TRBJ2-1	TGTGCCAGCAGCAGATCTAGCGAGAGCTCCTACAATGAGCAGTTCTTC	CASSRSSESSYNEQFF
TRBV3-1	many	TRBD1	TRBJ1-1	TGTGCCAGCAGCCAAGAGAGACAGGGGCGAGACCGGACCACTGAAGCTTTCTTT	CASSQERQGRDRTTEAFF
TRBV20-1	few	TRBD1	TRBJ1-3	TGCAGTGCCGAAGACAGGGCTAGAAACACCATATATTTT	CSAEDRARNTIYF
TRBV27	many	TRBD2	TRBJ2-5	TGTGCCAGCAGATCCATAGCGGGAGGACCTCCGAAGACCCAGTACTTC	CASRSIAGGPPKTQYF
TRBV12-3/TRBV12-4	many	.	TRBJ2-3	TGTGCCAGCAGTAGGCGTTCCGTTATGGGCGCTACGCAGTATTTT	CASSRRSVMGATQYF
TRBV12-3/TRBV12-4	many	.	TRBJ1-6	TGTGCCAGCAGTTTGGGGGGGAACTATAATTCACCCCTCCACTTT	CASSLGGNYNSPLHF
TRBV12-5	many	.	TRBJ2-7	TGTGCTAGTGGTTTGGGGACCATTGAGCAGTACTTC	CASGLGTIEQYF
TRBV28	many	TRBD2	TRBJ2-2	TGTGCCAGCAGTTTACCAGGGACTAGCGGGAACACCGGGGAGCTGTTTTTT	CASSLPGTSGNTGELFF
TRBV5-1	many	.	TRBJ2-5	TGCGCCAGCAGCTTAAAGGGTGCAGAGACCCAGTACTTC	CASSLKGAETQYF
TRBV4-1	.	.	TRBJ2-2	TGCGCCAGCAGCCAAGATCTCTACACCGGGGAGCTGTTTTTT	CASSQDLYTGELFF
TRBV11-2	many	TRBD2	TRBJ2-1	TGTGCCAGCAGCTCTCAAACCGGGACTAGGGTCGATGAGCAGTTCTTC	CASSSQTGTRVDEQFF
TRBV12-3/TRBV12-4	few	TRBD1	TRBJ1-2	TGTGCCAGCACCAAACAGGGGGCGGAATCTGGCTACACCTTC	CASTKQGAESGYTF
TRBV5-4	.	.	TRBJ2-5	TGTGCCAGCAGCTCCGCCTCTAGATCCGAGACCCAGTACTTC	CASSSASRSETQYF
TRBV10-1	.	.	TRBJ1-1	TGCGCCAGCAGTGAAAGTCAGGTAGCTGAAGCTTTCTTT	CASSESQVAEAFF
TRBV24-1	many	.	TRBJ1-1	TGTGCCACCAGTGATCTTAATGAAGCTTTCTTT	CATSDLNEAFF
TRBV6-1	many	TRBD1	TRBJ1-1	TGTGCCAGCAGTCACCGGACAGGTGAAGCTTTCTTT	CASSHRTGEAFF
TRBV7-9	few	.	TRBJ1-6	TGTGCCAGCAGGCCGGGGGCCTATAATTCACCCCTCCACTTT	CASRPGAYNSPLHF